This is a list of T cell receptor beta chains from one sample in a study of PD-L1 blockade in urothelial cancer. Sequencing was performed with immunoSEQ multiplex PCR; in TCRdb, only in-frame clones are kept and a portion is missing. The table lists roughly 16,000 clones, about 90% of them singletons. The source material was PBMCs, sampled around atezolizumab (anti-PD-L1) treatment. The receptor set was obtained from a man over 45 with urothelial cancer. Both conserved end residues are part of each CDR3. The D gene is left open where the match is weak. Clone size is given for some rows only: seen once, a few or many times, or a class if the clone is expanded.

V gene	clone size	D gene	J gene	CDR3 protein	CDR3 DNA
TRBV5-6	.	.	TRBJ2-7	CASSLGRSSYEQYF	TGTGCCAGCAGCTTGGGCAGGTCCTCCTACGAGCAGTACTTC
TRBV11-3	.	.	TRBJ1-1	CASSPGRDTEAFF	TGTGCCAGCAGCCCAGGGAGGGACACTGAAGCTTTCTTT
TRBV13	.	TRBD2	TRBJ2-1	CASSPEPGLAGYNEQFF	TGTGCCAGCAGCCCGGAGCCGGGACTAGCGGGGTACAATGAGCAGTTCTTC
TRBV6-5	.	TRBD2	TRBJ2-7	CASSYTGLAGLVQYF	TGTGCCAGCAGTTACACGGGACTAGCGGGGCTGGTGCAGTACTTC
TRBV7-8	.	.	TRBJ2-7	CASSLARGQIQAYEQYF	TGTGCCAGCAGCTTAGCCAGGGGTCAAATCCAGGCCTACGAGCAGTACTTC
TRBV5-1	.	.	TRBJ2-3	CASSEGDVAQYF	TGCGCCAGCAGCGAGGGCGACGTAGCGCAGTATTTT
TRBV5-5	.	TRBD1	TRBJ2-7	CASSSLGTAYEQYF	TGTGCCAGCAGCTCCCTCGGGACAGCCTACGAGCAGTACTTC
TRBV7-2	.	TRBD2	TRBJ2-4	CASSFLAAKGNIQYF	TGTGCCAGCAGCTTTCTAGCGGCGAAGGGAAACATTCAGTACTTC
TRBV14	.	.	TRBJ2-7	CASSLAGGTYEQYF	TGTGCCAGCAGCCTAGCAGGGGGGACCTACGAGCAGTACTTC
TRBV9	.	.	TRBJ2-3	CASSVGGRGHTDTQYF	TGTGCCAGCAGCGTAGGGGGGCGCGGCCACACAGATACGCAGTATTTT
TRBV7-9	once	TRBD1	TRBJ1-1	CASSSILGQGPHTEAFF	TGTGCCAGCAGCTCGATTCTAGGACAGGGGCCACACACTGAAGCTTTCTTT
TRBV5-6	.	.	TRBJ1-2	CASSLPGANYGYTF	TGTGCCAGCAGCTTACCAGGGGCTAACTATGGCTACACCTTC
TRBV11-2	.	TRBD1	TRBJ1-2	CASRNLGQPTYYGYTF	TGTGCCAGCAGAAATCTGGGACAGCCAACCTACTATGGCTACACCTTC
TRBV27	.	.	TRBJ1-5	CASSLMGGQPQHF	TGTGCCAGCAGTTTAATGGGAGGACAGCCCCAGCATTTT
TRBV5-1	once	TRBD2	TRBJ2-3	CASSPASGVDSSTDTQYF	TGCGCCAGCAGCCCCGCTAGCGGGGTGGACTCTAGCACAGATACGCAGTATTTT
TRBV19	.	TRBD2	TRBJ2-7	CASNTGLGLYEQYF	TGTGCCAGTAACACGGGACTAGGACTCTACGAGCAGTACTTC
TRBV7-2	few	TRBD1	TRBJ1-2	CASSLWTGDNGYTF	TGTGCCAGCAGCCTATGGACAGGGGACAATGGCTACACCTTC
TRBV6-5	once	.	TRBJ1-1	CASSYSSYTEAFF	TGTGCCAGCAGTTACTCATCGTACACTGAAGCTTTCTTT
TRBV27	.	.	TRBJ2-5	CASSLSAATETQYF	TGTGCCAGCAGTTTATCGGCGGCTACGGAGACCCAGTACTTC
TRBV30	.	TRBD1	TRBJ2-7	CAWGQDSYEQYF	TGTGCCTGGGGACAGGACAGTTACGAGCAGTACTTC
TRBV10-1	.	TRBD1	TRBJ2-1	CASSEGTGVYNEQFF	TGCGCCAGCAGTGAGGGGACAGGGGTCTACAATGAGCAGTTCTTC
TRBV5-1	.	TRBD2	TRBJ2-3	CASSRGRGDGERGGDTQYF	TGCGCCAGCAGCCGTGGGCGCGGGGATGGAGAGCGGGGAGGAGATACGCAGTATTTT
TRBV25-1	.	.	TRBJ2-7	CASSEKGSAGNPYEQYF	TGTGCCAGCAGTGAAAAAGGGTCGGCAGGGAACCCCTACGAGCAGTACTTC
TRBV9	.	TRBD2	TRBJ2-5	CASSVADALAGYQETQYF	TGTGCCAGCAGCGTAGCTGACGCGCTAGCGGGGTATCAAGAGACCCAGTACTTC
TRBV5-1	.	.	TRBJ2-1	CASSWVGGAISYNEQFF	TGCGCCAGCAGCTGGGTTGGAGGGGCCATCTCCTACAATGAGCAGTTCTTC
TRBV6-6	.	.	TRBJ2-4	CASLDAKNIQYF	TGTGCCAGCCTAGACGCCAAAAACATTCAGTACTTC
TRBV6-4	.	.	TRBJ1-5	CARTRDMFDGNQPQHF	TGTGCCAGAACTAGGGACATGTTCGATGGCAATCAGCCCCAGCATTTT
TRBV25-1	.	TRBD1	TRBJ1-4	CASSDGQGKDEKLFF	TGTGCCAGCAGTGACGGACAGGGGAAGGATGAAAAACTGTTTTTT
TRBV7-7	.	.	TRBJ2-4	CASSLAQVVAKNIQYF	TGTGCCAGCAGCTTAGCGCAGGTTGTCGCCAAAAACATTCAGTACTTC
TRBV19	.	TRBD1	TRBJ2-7	CASTPTQGAPYEQYF	TGTGCCAGTACGCCAACTCAGGGGGCGCCCTACGAGCAGTACTTC
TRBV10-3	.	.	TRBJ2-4	CAISESTGADIQYF	TGTGCCATCAGTGAGTCGACGGGTGCGGACATTCAGTACTTC